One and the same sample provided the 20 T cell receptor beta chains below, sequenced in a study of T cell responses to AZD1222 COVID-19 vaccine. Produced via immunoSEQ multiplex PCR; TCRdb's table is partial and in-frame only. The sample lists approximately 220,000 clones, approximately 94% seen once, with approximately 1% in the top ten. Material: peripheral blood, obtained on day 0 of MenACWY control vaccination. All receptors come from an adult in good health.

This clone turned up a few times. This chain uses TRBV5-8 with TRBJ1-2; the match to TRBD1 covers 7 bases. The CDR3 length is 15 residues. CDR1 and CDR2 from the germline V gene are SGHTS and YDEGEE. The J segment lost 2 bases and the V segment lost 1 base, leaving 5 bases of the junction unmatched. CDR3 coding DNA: TGTGCCAGCAGCTTGAAGACAGGGAGGAACTATGGCTACACCTTC. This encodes CASSLKTGRNYGYTF.

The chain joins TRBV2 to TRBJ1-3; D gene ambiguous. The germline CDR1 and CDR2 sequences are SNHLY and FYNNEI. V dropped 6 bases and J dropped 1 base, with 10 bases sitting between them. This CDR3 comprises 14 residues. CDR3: CASRPGSSGNTIYF. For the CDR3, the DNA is TGTGCCAGCAGGCCTGGAAGTTCTGGAAACACCATATATTTT.

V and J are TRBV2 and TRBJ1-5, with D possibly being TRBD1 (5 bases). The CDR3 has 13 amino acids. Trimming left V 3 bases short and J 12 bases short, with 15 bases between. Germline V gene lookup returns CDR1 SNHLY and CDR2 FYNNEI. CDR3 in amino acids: CASSDRRVGDQHF. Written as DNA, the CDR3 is TGTGCCAGCAGTGACCGCAGGGTGGGAGACCAGCATTTT.

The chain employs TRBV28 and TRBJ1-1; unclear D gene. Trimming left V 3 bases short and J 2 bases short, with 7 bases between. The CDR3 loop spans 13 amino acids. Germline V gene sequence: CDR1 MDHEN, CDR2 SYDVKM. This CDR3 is CASSFTINTEAFF. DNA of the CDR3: TGTGCCAGCAGTTTCACCATTAACACTGAAGCTTTCTTT.

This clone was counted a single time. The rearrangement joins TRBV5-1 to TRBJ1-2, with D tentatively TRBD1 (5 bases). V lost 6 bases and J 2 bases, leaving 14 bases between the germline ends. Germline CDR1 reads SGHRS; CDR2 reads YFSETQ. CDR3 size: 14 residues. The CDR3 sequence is CASTFSDRNYGYTF. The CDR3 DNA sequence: TGCGCCAGCACCTTCTCCGACAGAAACTATGGCTACACCTTC.

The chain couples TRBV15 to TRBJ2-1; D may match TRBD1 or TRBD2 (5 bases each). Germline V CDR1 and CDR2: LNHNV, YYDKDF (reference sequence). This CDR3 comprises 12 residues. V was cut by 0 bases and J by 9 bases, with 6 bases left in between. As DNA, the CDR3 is TGTGCCACCAGCAGAGATGGGGGTGAGCAGTTCTTC. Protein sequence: CATSRDGGEQFF.

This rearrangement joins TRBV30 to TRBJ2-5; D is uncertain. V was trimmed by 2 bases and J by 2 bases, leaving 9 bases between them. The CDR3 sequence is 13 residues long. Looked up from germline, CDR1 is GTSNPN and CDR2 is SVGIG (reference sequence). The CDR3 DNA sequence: TGTGCCTGGAGTCGCACACCACAAGAGACCCAGTACTTC. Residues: CAWSRTPQETQYF.

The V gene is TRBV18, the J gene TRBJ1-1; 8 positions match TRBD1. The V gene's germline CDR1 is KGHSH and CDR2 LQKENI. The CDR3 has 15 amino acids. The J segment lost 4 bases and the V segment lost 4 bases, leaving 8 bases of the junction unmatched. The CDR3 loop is CASSLDRGGATEAFF. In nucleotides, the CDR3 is TGTGCCAGCTCACTCGACAGGGGAGGTGCCACTGAAGCTTTCTTT.

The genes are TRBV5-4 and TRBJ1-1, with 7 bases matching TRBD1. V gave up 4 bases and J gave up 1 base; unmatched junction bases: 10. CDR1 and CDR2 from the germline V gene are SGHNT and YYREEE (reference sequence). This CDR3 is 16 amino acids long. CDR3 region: CASSPEGARSNTEAFF. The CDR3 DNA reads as TGTGCCAGCAGCCCTGAGGGGGCGAGATCGAACACTGAAGCTTTCTTT.

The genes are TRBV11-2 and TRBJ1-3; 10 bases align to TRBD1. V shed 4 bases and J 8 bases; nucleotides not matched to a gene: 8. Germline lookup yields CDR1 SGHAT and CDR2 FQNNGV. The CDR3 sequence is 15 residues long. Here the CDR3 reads CASSSRQGAGDTIYF. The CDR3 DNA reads TGTGCCAGCAGCTCAAGACAGGGGGCAGGGGACACCATATATTTT. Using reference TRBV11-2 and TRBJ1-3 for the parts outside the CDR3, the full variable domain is EAGVAQSPRYKIIEKRQSVAFWCNPISGHATLYWYQQILGQGPKLLIQFQNNGVVDDSQLPKDRFSAERLKGVDSTLKIQPAKLEDSAVYLCASSSRQGAGDTIYFGEGSWLTVV.

The CDR3 sequence is CASSEIRGGNQPQHF. Written as DNA, the CDR3 is TGTGCCAGCAGTGAGATCAGGGGAGGCAATCAGCCCCAGCATTTT. The J gene is TRBJ1-5, the V gene TRBV6-1, with TRBD1 as a possible D gene (6 bases). CDR1 is MNHNS, CDR2 SASEGT, per germline. The CDR3 has 15 amino acids. V was shortened by 3 bases and J by 2 bases, with 11 bases between the two germline ends.

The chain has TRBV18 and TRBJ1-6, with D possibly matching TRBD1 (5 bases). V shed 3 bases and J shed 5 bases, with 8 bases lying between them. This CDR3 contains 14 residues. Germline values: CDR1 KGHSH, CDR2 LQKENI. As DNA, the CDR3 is TGTGCCAGCTCACCCGGCAGGGATAATTCACCCCTCCACTTT. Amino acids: CASSPGRDNSPLHF.

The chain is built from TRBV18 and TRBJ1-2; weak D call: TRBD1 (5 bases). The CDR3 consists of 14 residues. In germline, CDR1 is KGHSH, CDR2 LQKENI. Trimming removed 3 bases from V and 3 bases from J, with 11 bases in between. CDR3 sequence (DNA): TGTGCCAGCTCACCTCAGGGAAGAGACTATGGCTACACCTTC. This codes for CASSPQGRDYGYTF.

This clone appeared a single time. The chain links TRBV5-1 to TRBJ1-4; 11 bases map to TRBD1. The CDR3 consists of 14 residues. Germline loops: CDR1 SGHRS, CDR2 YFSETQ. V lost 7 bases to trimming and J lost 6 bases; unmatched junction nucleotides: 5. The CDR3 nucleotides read TGCGCCAGCGGCCCGGGACAGGGGGATGAAAAACTGTTTTTT. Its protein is CASGPGQGDEKLFF.

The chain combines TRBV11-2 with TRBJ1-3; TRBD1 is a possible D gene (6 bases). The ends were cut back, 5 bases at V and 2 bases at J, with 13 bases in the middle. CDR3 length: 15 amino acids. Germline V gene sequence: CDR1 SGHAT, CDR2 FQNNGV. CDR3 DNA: TGTGCCAGCAGCCCCATCGGGACAACTGGAAACACCATATATTTT. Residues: CASSPIGTTGNTIYF.

In DNA form, the CDR3 reads TGTGCCAGCAGTTCCCGCCGGGGACAGGGGAACTATGGCTACACCTTC. The encoded protein is CASSSRRGQGNYGYTF. The chain links TRBV6-2 or TRBV6-3 to TRBJ1-2; 10 bases line up with TRBD1. From germline, CDR1 is MNHEY and CDR2 SVGEGT. The V and J ends lost 4 bases and 2 bases, in that order; junction bases with no gene match: 7. This CDR3 has 16 residues.

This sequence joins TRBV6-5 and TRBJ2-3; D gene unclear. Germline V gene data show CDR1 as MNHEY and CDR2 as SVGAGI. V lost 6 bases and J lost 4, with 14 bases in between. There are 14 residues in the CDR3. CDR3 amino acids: CASRPPVGPDTQYF. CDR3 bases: TGTGCCAGCAGGCCCCCCGTCGGCCCAGATACGCAGTATTTT.

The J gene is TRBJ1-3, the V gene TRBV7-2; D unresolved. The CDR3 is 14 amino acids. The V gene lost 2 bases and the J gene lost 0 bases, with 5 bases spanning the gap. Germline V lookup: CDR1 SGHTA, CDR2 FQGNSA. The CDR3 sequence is CASSLRFSGNTIYF. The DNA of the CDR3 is TGTGCCAGCAGCTTACGGTTCTCTGGAAACACCATATATTTT.

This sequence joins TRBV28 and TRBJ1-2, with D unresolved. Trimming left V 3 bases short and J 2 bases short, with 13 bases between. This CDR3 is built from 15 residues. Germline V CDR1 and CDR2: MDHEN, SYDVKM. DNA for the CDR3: TGTGCCAGCAGTTTTGAGGGCATCGGGAACTATGGCTACACCTTC. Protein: CASSFEGIGNYGYTF.

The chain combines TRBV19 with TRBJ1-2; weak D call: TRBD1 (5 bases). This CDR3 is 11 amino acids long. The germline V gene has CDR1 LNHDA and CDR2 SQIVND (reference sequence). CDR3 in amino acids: CGTEGFYGYTF. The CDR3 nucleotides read TGTGGGACGGAGGGGTTTTATGGCTACACCTTC.